These T cell receptor beta chains were read from a single sample in a study of blood T cell repertoires in COVID-19. TCRdb keeps only in-frame clones here, not all; method: immunoSEQ multiplex PCR. This table has 150,000 to 200,000 clones, approximately 84% appearing once. Sequencing was carried out using PBMCs or T cells enriched from blood (not recorded which). These receptors all come from a man between 40 and 49 years old who had recovered from COVID-19. Each CDR3 is given with its conserved first and last residue. The D gene is left open where the match is weak. Not all rows give a size; the values are once, few, many and, for expanded clones, a class.

clone_size d_call j_call v_call cdr3_aa cdr3_nt
NA TRBD1 TRBJ2-7 TRBV4-1 CASSQGLGQGFYEQYF TGCGCCAGCAGCCAAGGTCTGGGACAGGGGTTCTACGAGCAGTACTTC
NA TRBD1 TRBJ2-1 TRBV6-5 CASRMTGGNEQFF TGTGCCAGCAGGATGACAGGGGGCAATGAGCAGTTCTTC
NA NA TRBJ2-3 TRBV12-3/TRBV12-4 CASSLGADTQYF TGTGCCAGCAGTTTGGGAGCGGATACGCAGTATTTT
NA NA TRBJ1-1 TRBV5-1 CASSLGGAGETEAFF TGCGCCAGCAGCCTTGGCGGTGCGGGGGAAACTGAAGCTTTCTTT
NA NA TRBJ2-1 TRBV9 CASSVGGTSRSYNEQFF TGTGCCAGCAGCGTAGGTGGGACTTCACGCTCCTACAATGAGCAGTTCTTC
NA NA TRBJ2-1 TRBV7-9 CASRPTLRANSSYNEQFF TGTGCCAGCAGGCCCACCTTGAGGGCGAACAGCTCCTACAATGAGCAGTTCTTC
NA NA TRBJ1-2 TRBV5-4 CASSLMGGLNYGYTF TGTGCCAGCAGCTTGATGGGGGGGCTTAACTATGGCTACACCTTC
NA NA TRBJ1-1 TRBV7-6 CASSLDPSGTEAFF TGTGCCAGCAGCTTAGATCCGAGTGGCACTGAAGCTTTCTTT
NA TRBD1 TRBJ1-2 TRBV7-2 CASSIPGQGVYGYTF TGTGCCAGCAGCATACCGGGACAGGGCGTCTATGGCTACACCTTC
NA NA TRBJ2-7 TRBV29-1 CSVKSSGEQYF TGCAGCGTTAAGTCCTCCGGCGAGCAGTACTTC
once TRBD1 TRBJ1-6 TRBV2 CASSVATGNSPLHF TGTGCCAGCAGTGTGGCGACAGGGAACTCACCCCTCCACTTT
NA TRBD1 TRBJ1-2 TRBV6-5 CASSSSPFGTGDSAAF TGTGCCAGCAGTTCCTCCCCGTTTGGGACAGGGGACTCGGCGGCCTTC
NA NA TRBJ1-5 TRBV5-1 CASSFSPGGLGNQPQHF TGCGCCAGCAGCTTTTCGCCGGGGGGCCTGGGTAATCAGCCCCAGCATTTT
NA TRBD1 TRBJ2-7 TRBV7-6 CASSRRAMGQLLYEQYF TGTGCCAGCAGTCGAAGGGCTATGGGACAGCTCCTATACGAGCAGTACTTC
NA NA TRBJ1-1 TRBV30 CAWTRTQEAFF TGTGCCTGGACGAGGACACAAGAAGCTTTCTTT
NA NA TRBJ1-1 TRBV6-1 CASSESGGACKF TGTGCCAGCAGTGAATCGGGAGGGGCGTGTAAGTTT
NA NA TRBJ1-1 TRBV4-1 CASSQASGYRPEAFF TGCGCCAGCAGCCAAGCCTCAGGGTACAGACCTGAAGCTTTCTTT
many TRBD2 TRBJ2-1 TRBV7-9 CASSFPFLSGGARSWEQFF TGTGCCAGCAGCTTCCCTTTCCTTAGCGGGGGGGCCAGGTCGTGGGAGCAGTTCTTC
NA NA TRBJ1-1 TRBV27 CASSPTGRTEAFF TGTGCCAGCAGTCCCACAGGGCGCACTGAAGCTTTCTTT